The clone carrying this T cell receptor (beta chain) has only a few counts. Between the trimmed V and J ends, which lost 6 bases and 6 bases, there was a span of 12 bases. CDR1 is MNHNY and CDR2 is SVGAGI in the germline V gene (reference sequence). The CDR3 is made up of 12 amino acids. The protocol was immunoSEQ multiplex PCR, while the TCRdb copy is restricted to in-frame clones and leaves out a portion. The sample lists 56,000 or so clones, roughly nine tenths occurring once. The data originate from a study of blood T cell repertoires in COVID-19. Turning to the study itself: Collection of acute and convalescent COVID-19 samples took place in the United States, Italy and Spain. In each case, the material was cDNA or gDNA derived from T cells, B-cell-depleted T cells, or PBMCs.

Seattle-derived patients entered the study during active infection and were followed longitudinally. This chain connects TRBV6-6 to TRBJ2-7, with a possible D match to TRBD1 (6 bases). Material: peripheral blood. The TCR sequence derives from a woman aged 55-69 years with COVID-19, enrolled during active disease. The DNA for the CDR3 is TGTGCCAGCAGGACGACACAGGGCGAGCAGTACTTC. This encodes CASRTTQGEQYF.